This T cell receptor (beta chain) was recovered during a study of vaccination and CD4 T cells after COVID-19. The CDR3 consists of 12 residues. V was trimmed by 2 bases and J by 1 base, leaving 5 bases between them. From germline, CDR1 is DFQATT and CDR2 SNEGSKA (reference sequence). As to this clonotype: Its target is not known.

Treatment here: roughly 10-day PBMC culture with coronavirus spike peptide pools or control peptides (ViraFEST assay). CD4+ T cells of the unexposed donor were collected before the COVID-19 pandemic (2011-2018). The Oncomine TCR Beta short-read assay sequenced DNA from cultured CD4+ T cells. One entry per CDR3 protein, called by TCRdb with MiXCR from the PCR reads. The sample consists of 5,500 to 9,000 distinct CDR3 sequences, around 33% of them appearing once. Study results and caveats: Spike mono-reactivity applied to 304 of 307 vaccine-specific clones detected in convalescent patients.

This TCR was recovered from a human donor in good health. The chain joins TRBV20-1 to TRBJ1-1; no clear D. Specimen: CD4+ T cells from blood, cultured in vitro. CDR3: CSARPGNTEAFF. CDR3 sequence (DNA): TGCAGTGCTAGACCAGGGAACACTGAAGCTTTCTTT.